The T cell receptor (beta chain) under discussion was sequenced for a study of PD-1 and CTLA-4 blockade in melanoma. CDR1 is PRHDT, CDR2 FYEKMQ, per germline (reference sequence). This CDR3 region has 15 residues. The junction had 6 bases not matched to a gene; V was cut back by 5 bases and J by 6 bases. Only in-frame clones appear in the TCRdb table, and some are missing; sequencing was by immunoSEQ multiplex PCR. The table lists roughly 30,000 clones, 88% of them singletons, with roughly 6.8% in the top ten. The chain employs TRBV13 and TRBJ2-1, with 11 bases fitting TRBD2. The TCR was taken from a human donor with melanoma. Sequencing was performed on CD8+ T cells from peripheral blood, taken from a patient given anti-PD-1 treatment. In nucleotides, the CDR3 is TGTGCCAGCAGCCAACTAGCGGGGGCTTCCAATGAGCAGTTCTTC. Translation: CASSQLAGASNEQFF.